These 14 T cell receptor beta chains share one sample of origin, sequenced in a study of identical twins. TCRdb fed the 5' RACE reads into MiXCR, producing one record per CDR3 protein. Of some 660,000 distinct CDR3 sequences listed, more than 6.5% are singletons. The data were also submitted as part of a second study, on yellow fever vaccine responses in identical twins.

The specimen was PBMCs. The receptors derive from a woman younger than 30 in good health.

The chain has TRBV4-1 and TRBJ2-5, with a possible D match to TRBD1 (6 bases). This CDR3 comprises 16 residues. V lost 3 bases to trimming and J lost 0 bases, with 14 bases between them. Looked up from germline, CDR1 is MGHRA and CDR2 is YSYEKL. CDR3 sequence reads: CASSQGLQGNQETQYF. DNA for the CDR3: TGCGCCAGCAGCCAGGGGTTACAGGGAAACCAAGAGACCCAGTACTTC.

This clonotype was observed many times. This rearrangement joins TRBV5-8 to TRBJ2-2; tentative D call: TRBD2 (5 bases). Germline V CDR1 and CDR2: SGHTS, YDEGEE. The V gene lost 0 bases and the J gene lost 4 bases, with 7 bases spanning the gap. This CDR3 is 14 amino acids long. The CDR3 DNA is TGTGCCAGCAGCTTGGACGGGGTCACCGGGGAGCTGTTTTTT. Its translation: CASSLDGVTGELFF.

This clonotype was seen repeatedly, ten times or more. The chain carries TRBV5-1 and TRBJ2-7, with 8 bases lining up with TRBD1. From germline, CDR1 is SGHRS and CDR2 YFSETQ. The ends lost 3 bases at V and 3 bases at J; junction bases unmatched: 5. The CDR3 is 14 amino acids. CDR3 sequence (DNA): TGCGCCAGCAGCTCCGGGACAGGCGTCTACGAGCAGTACTTC. This gives the protein CASSSGTGVYEQYF.

This clonotype showed up many times. The V and J genes are TRBV6-2 or TRBV6-3 and TRBJ1-1, with D uncertain. The CDR3 runs to 13 residues. The germline gives CDR1 MNHEY, CDR2 SVGEGT. Trimming left V 5 bases short and J 2 bases short, with 9 bases between. The CDR3 loop is CASSGAANTEAFF. In DNA form, the CDR3 reads TGTGCCAGCAGTGGAGCCGCAAACACTGAAGCTTTCTTT.

This clonotype was seen a few times. Written as DNA, the CDR3 is TGTGCCAGCCGCCCGCAGAGTTTTAATTCACCCCTCCACTTT. As protein: CASRPQSFNSPLHF. The rearrangement uses TRBV28 and TRBJ1-6; D call uncertain. The CDR3 runs 14 residues. Per the germline V gene, CDR1 is MDHEN and CDR2 is SYDVKM. V lost 8 bases and J 6 bases, leaving 14 bases between the germline ends.

The chain employs TRBV4-2 and TRBJ2-1, with D perhaps TRBD2 (6 bases). Germline CDR1 and CDR2: LGHNA and YNFKEQ. Trimming removed 0 bases at V and 8 bases at J, with 23 bases between. This CDR3 is built from 18 residues. Written as DNA, the CDR3 is TGTGCCAGCAGCCAAGATCCCCGGAGGGATAACAAACTTTATGAGCAGTTCTTC. Translation: CASSQDPRRDNKLYEQFF.

There are a few counts of this clonotype. V gene TRBV7-9 combines with J gene TRBJ2-7; maybe TRBD1 (8 bases). Between the trimmed V and J ends, which lost 4 bases and 7 bases, there was a span of 14 bases. This CDR3 is built from 13 residues. Germline assignment: CDR1 SEHNR and CDR2 FQNEAQ (reference sequence). In DNA, the CDR3 is TGTGCCAGCAGCTACAGGGGGGGGGAGGAGCAGTACTTC. Its protein product is CASSYRGGEEQYF.

This clonotype was detected only a few times. The rearrangement links TRBV5-5 to TRBJ2-5; D might be TRBD1 or TRBD2, each matching 6 bases. V was clipped by 4 bases and J by 5 bases, with 18 bases between them. This CDR3 spans 15 amino acids. Looked up from germline, CDR1 is SGHKS and CDR2 is YYEKEE (reference sequence). CDR3: CASSVSLGGGETQYF. In DNA form, the CDR3 reads TGTGCCAGCAGCGTCTCCTTGGGGGGCGGCGAGACCCAGTACTTC.

This clonotype was observed many times. This sequence joins TRBV28 and TRBJ2-1; the D gene is possibly TRBD2 (6 bases). V was shortened by 3 bases and J by 2 bases, with 8 bases between the two germline ends. Per the germline V gene, CDR1 is MDHEN and CDR2 is SYDVKM. This CDR3 has 14 residues. This chain's CDR3 is CASSFGGTYNEQFF. For the CDR3, the DNA is TGTGCCAGCAGTTTCGGCGGGACCTACAATGAGCAGTTCTTC.

This clonotype turned up a few times. The chain is built from TRBV12-3 or TRBV12-4 and TRBJ2-7; TRBD1 aligns across 9 bases. The CDR3 is made up of 13 amino acids. V lost 5 bases and J lost 6; bases outside the gene matches: 5. In DNA form, the CDR3 reads TGTGCCAGCAGTACCCTGGACAGGGGCGAGCAGTACTTC. It translates to CASSTLDRGEQYF.

This clonotype was counted only a few times. This sequence joins TRBV29-1 and TRBJ2-4, with D maybe TRBD1 (5 bases). V lost 5 bases and J 0 bases, leaving 20 bases between the germline ends. The CDR3 has 17 residues. CDR1 SQVTM and CDR2 ANQGSEA come from the germline V gene. The CDR3 region has the DNA TGCAGCGTTACCCTCGCCAGACAGCTGCTAGCCAAAAACATTCAGTACTTC. The encoded protein is CSVTLARQLLAKNIQYF.

This clonotype turned up a few times. J is TRBJ2-7 and V is TRBV20-1; 10 bases are a match to TRBD1. This CDR3 contains 16 residues. V shed 5 bases and J 0 bases; nucleotides not matched to a gene: 10. CDR1 is DFQATT, CDR2 SNEGSKA, per germline (reference sequence). The DNA of the CDR3 is TGCAGTGCTGATAATTCCGGGACAGGGGCCTCCTACGAGCAGTACTTC. Its translation is CSADNSGTGASYEQYF.

In this sample, this clonotype turned up a few times. V is TRBV10-3 and J is TRBJ2-1; the D is unclear. The CDR3 consists of 16 residues. Deletions cut 4 bases from V and 4 bases from J, with 17 bases between. The germline V gene has CDR1 ENHRY and CDR2 SYGVKD. CDR3 protein: CAISASHTLDYNEQFF. CDR3 bases: TGTGCCATCAGTGCGTCACACACTCTCGATTACAATGAGCAGTTCTTC.

This clonotype showed up just a few times. The chain combines TRBV27 with TRBJ2-5; TRBD1 or TRBD2 may be the D gene (5 bases each). The CDR3 has 14 amino acids. Looked up from germline, CDR1 is MNHEY and CDR2 is SMNVEV (reference sequence). Trimming shortened V by 5 bases and J by 1 base, and 11 bases separated the two germline ends. The DNA of the CDR3 is TGTGCCAGCAGTCTCCCGGGACGCCAAGAGACCCAGTACTTC. It specifies CASSLPGRQETQYF.